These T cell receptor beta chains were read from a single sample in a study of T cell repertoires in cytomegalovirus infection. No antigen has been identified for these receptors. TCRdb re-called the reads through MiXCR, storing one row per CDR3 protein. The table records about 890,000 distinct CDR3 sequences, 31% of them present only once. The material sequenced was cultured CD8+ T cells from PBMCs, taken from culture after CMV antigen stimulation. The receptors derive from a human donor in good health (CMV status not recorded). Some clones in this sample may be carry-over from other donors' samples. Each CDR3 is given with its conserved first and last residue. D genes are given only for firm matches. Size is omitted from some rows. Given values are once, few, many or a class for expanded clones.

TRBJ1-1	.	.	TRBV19	CASSIDQIGAEAFF	TGTGCCAGTAGTATAGATCAAATAGGGGCTGAAGCTTTCTTT
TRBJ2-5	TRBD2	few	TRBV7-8	CASSPGLVGETQYF	TGTGCCAGCAGCCCCGGACTAGTCGGAGAGACCCAGTACTTC
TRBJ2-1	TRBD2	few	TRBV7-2	CASSLVAGLDEQFF	TGTGCCAGCAGCTTGGTAGCGGGGTTGGATGAGCAGTTCTTC
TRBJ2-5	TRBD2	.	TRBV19	CASSGASGTETQYF	TGTGCCAGTAGTGGAGCTAGCGGGACGGAGACCCAGTACTTC
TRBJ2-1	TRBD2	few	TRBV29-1	CSVVGLAGGSSYNEQFF	TGCAGCGTTGTGGGACTAGCGGGGGGGAGCTCCTACAATGAGCAGTTCTTC
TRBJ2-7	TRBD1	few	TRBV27	CASSHGTVYEQYF	TGTGCCAGCAGCCACGGGACAGTCTACGAGCAGTACTTC
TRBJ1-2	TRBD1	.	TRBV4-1	CASSQEVQGAFYGYTF	TGCGCCAGCAGCCAAGAGGTCCAGGGGGCTTTCTATGGCTACACCTTC
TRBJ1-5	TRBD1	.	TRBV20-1	CSASPGTGASQPQHF	TGCAGTGCTAGCCCCGGGACAGGGGCATCTCAGCCCCAGCATTTT
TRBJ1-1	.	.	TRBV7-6	CASSLALQGTEAFF	TGTGCCAGCAGCTTAGCCCTTCAGGGCACTGAAGCTTTCTTT
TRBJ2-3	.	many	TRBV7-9	CASSLETSSTDTQYF	TGTGCCAGCAGCTTAGAAACCTCTAGCACAGATACGCAGTATTTT
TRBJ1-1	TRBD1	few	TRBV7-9	CASRSRLTGGITEAFF	TGTGCCAGCAGAAGTAGGTTGACAGGGGGCATCACTGAAGCTTTCTTT
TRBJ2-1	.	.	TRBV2	CARTTYRNEQFF	TGTGCCAGAACCACATATCGCAATGAGCAGTTCTTC
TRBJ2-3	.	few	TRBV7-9	CASSLAADWDTQYF	TGTGCCAGCAGCTTAGCCGCGGATTGGGATACGCAGTATTTT
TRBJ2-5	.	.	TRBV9	CASSPDTGGPQYF	TGTGCCAGCAGCCCCGACACTGGTGGGCCCCAGTACTTC
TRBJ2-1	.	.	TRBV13	CASSLDTSYSSYNEQFF	TGTGCCAGCAGCTTAGACACGAGCTACAGCTCCTACAATGAGCAGTTCTTC
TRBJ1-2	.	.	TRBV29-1	CSVDSRLGYTF	TGCAGCGTTGATTCGCGCTTAGGCTACACCTTC
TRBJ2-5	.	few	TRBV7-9	CASTTPQAPGPQETQYF	TGTGCCAGCACCACACCCCAGGCCCCGGGACCCCAAGAGACCCAGTACTTC
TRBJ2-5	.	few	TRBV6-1	CASSQDLGQQETQYF	TGTGCCAGCAGTCAAGACTTGGGACAACAAGAGACCCAGTACTTC
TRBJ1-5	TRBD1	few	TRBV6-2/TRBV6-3	CASSSVHDRDRRQPQHF	TGTGCCAGCAGTTCTGTCCACGACCGGGACAGGAGGCAGCCCCAGCATTTT
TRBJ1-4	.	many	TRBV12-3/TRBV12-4	CASSLALGTRGEKLFF	TGTGCCAGCAGTTTAGCGCTGGGGACGAGGGGTGAAAAACTGTTTTTT
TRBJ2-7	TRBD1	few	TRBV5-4	CASSLRQGGSYEQYF	TGTGCCAGCAGCCTCAGACAGGGGGGGTCCTACGAGCAGTACTTC
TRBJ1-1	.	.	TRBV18	CASSPVEGNTEAFF	TGTGCCAGCTCACCGGTGGAGGGGAACACTGAAGCTTTCTTT
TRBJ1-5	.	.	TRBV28	CASSPLGAGAGGNQPQHF	TGTGCCAGCAGTCCCCTAGGGGCAGGCGCAGGGGGCAATCAGCCCCAGCATTTT
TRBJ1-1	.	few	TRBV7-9	CASTGEWDTEAFF	TGTGCCAGCACCGGGGAGTGGGACACTGAAGCTTTCTTT